Here is one TCR beta chain with its context. The CDR3 consists of 14 residues. The V gene's germline CDR1 is SNHLY and CDR2 FYNNEI. V lost 3 bases and J lost 8, with 14 bases in between. The data were taken from a study of blood T cell repertoires in COVID-19. The assay was immunoSEQ multiplex PCR, and TCRdb's table has in-frame clones only and misses some. The table shows 330,000 or so clones, with about 90% occurring only once. Sequencing used PBMCs or T cells enriched from blood (not recorded which). The receptor was isolated from a woman in her 30s who had been exposed to COVID-19. The gene calls are TRBV2 and TRBJ1-5; perhaps TRBD1 as D (6 bases). CDR3 coding DNA: TGTGCCAGCAGTGAGAGGGGGTTTAGGGAGCCCCAGCATTTT. Translating gives CASSERGFREPQHF. The whole variable domain, filled in from reference TRBV2 and TRBJ1-5, reads EPEVTQTPSHQVTQMGQEVILRCVPISNHLYFYWYRQILGQKVEFLVSFYNNEISEKSEIFDDQFSVERPDGSNFTLKIRSTKLEDSAMYFCASSERGFREPQHFGDGTRLSIL.